This entry is about one T cell receptor beta chain. The antigen remains undetermined. TCRdb redid the calling of the 5' RACE reads with MiXCR, one entry per CDR3 protein. The sample gives a few hundred thousand distinct CDR3 sequences, 8.7% of which show up once; about a sixth is in the top ten. This sample is part of a study of T cells after yellow fever vaccination. Study context: Where fractions had low cell numbers, libraries were prepared from them with the SMART-Seq v4 Ultra Low Input RNA kit.

Trimming removed 5 bases at V and 8 bases at J, with 9 bases between. The CDR3 contains 11 residues. Points from the study as a whole: Post-booster reappearance was seen for most primary-vaccination clones (just over 95% CD4, roughly 88% CD8).

Source: PBMCs, taken on the day of the first yellow fever vaccination. This clonotype was obtained from a man in his late teens or twenties who received the YFV17D yellow fever vaccine. The rearrangement joins TRBV12-3 or TRBV12-4 to TRBJ1-1; D gene unclear. The CDR3 reads CASSSKGEAFF. In DNA form, the CDR3 reads TGTGCCAGCAGTAGCAAAGGGGAAGCTTTCTTT.